This TCR beta chain was observed in a study of T cell responses to AZD1222 COVID-19 vaccine. Method: immunoSEQ multiplex PCR; TCRdb's copy keeps in-frame clones and lacks some. The repertoire includes 130,000 or so clones, approximately 88% of them detected once, and around 30% sits in the top ten. V was trimmed by 6 bases and J by 1 base, leaving 9 bases between them. The CDR3 has 13 residues. Germline V gene sequence: CDR1 SNHLY, CDR2 FYNNEI. The gene calls are TRBV2 and TRBJ1-1; D not certain. The TCR was taken from an adult in good health. The material was peripheral blood, obtained on day 0 of AZD1222 vaccination. The CDR3 protein is CASRNSANTEAFF. CDR3 in DNA: TGTGCCAGCAGGAACAGCGCGAACACTGAAGCTTTCTTT.